This passage covers 11 T cell receptor beta chains from one sample sequenced in a study of post-analysis software for immune sequencing data. Broader study findings: Five or six TRBV segments were more frequent in patients than controls; TRBV5-6, TRBV5-1 and TRBV20-1 belonged to this group.

cDNA libraries for TCR beta contained unique molecular identifiers. One entry per CDR3 protein, called by TCRdb with MiXCR from the PCR reads. The sample includes under 900,000 distinct CDR3 sequences, approximately 53% of them seen just once. These TCRs' antigens remain unknown. The sample taken for sequencing was blood. Receptors were obtained from a girl aged 5-17 years with multiple sclerosis.

About this clonotype: One end of the junction is discordant with germline, which a read error may explain. The chain joins TRBV6-5 to TRBJ2-7, with a weak D call TRBD2 (6 bases). From germline, CDR1 is MNHEY and CDR2 SVGAGI. The CDR3 has 13 amino acids. For the CDR3, the DNA is TGTGCCGGCAGTTTAGCGGTTTCCTACGAGCAGTACTTC. Translating it yields CAGSLAVSYEQYF.

The chain joins TRBV29-1 to TRBJ1-1, with D possibly TRBD1 on 5 matching bases. V was pared by 1 base and J by 3 bases, with 6 bases between. Germline lookup yields CDR1 SQVTM and CDR2 ANQGSEA. The CDR3 extends over 12 amino acids. The CDR3 bases are TGCAGCGTTGAAGTACAGGACACTGAAGCTTTCTTT. It yields the protein CSVEVQDTEAFF.

A few counts support this clonotype. V is TRBV5-1 and J is TRBJ2-7; either TRBD1 or TRBD2 may supply D (5 bases each). CDR1 and CDR2 from the germline V gene are SGHRS and YFSETQ. The CDR3 sequence is 16 residues long. Between the trimmed V and J ends, which lost 0 bases and 1 base, there was a span of 14 bases. CDR3 nucleotide sequence: TGCGCCAGCAGCTTGGGTGCCGGGGCGTCTTCCTACGAGCAGTACTTC. Protein sequence: CASSLGAGASSYEQYF.

A note on this clonotype: Relative to the germline gene, one junction end is altered; a read error may explain this. The chain couples TRBV7-2 to TRBJ2-1, with D perhaps given as TRBD1 or TRBD2 (5 bases each). Germline loops: CDR1 SGHTA, CDR2 FQGNSA. The CDR3 has 16 residues. CDR3 sequence: CASGLEWGRRYNEQFF. In nucleotides, the CDR3 is TGTGCCAGCGGCTTAGAATGGGGGAGACGCTACAATGAGCAGTTCTTC.

The rearrangement uses TRBV12-5 and TRBJ1-2; D unclear. Deletions cut 2 bases from V and 6 bases from J, with 16 bases between. Germline-derived CDR1 and CDR2 are LGHNT and FRNRAP. This CDR3 is 15 amino acids long. The CDR3, as DNA: TGTGCTAGTGGTTTGACCCTTGACAAAGCTGATGGCTACACCTTC. It codes for CASGLTLDKADGYTF.

This clonotype has more than one count but fewer than ten. The V gene is TRBV20-1, the J gene TRBJ2-7; D is perhaps TRBD1 (5 bases). The V end lost 3 bases, the J end lost 5 bases, and 14 bases lay between the germline ends. Looked up from germline, CDR1 is DFQATT and CDR2 is SNEGSKA (reference sequence). The CDR3 has 13 residues. DNA for the CDR3: TGCAGTGCTAGTAACGCAGGGTTTCACGAGCAGTACTTC. This sequence encodes CSASNAGFHEQYF.

This chain joins TRBV5-1 and TRBJ1-1, with TRBD1 matching 7 bases. The J segment lost 0 bases and the V segment lost 5 bases, leaving 10 bases of the junction unmatched. The CDR3 is made up of 16 amino acids. Germline lookup yields CDR1 SGHRS and CDR2 YFSETQ. This CDR3 is CASSSTPQGMNTEAFF. For the CDR3, the DNA is TGCGCCAGCAGTTCGACCCCACAGGGGATGAACACTGAAGCTTTCTTT.

Concerning this clonotype: No conserved phenylalanine or tryptophan is present at the end of the CDR3, so a read error is the likely explanation. The genes are TRBV7-9 and TRBJ2-3, with unresolved D. This CDR3 region has 14 residues. The germline V gene has CDR1 SEHNR and CDR2 FQNEAQ (reference sequence). V lost 2 bases, J lost 2 bases, and 8 bases lay in between. The CDR3 sequence: CASSLSVSTDTQYV. The CDR3 nucleotides read TGTGCCAGCAGCTTATCCGTGTCCACAGATACGCAGTATGTT.

In its sample, this clonotype was seen once. At one boundary the junction diverges from the germline segment, which might be a read error. The V and J genes are TRBV11-2 and TRBJ2-6; 7 bases fit TRBD1. This CDR3 contains 16 residues. Germline V gives CDR1 SGHAT, CDR2 FQNNGV. CDR3: CAGSFTGVYGANVLTF. The CDR3 nucleotides are TGTGCCGGCAGCTTCACAGGGGTATATGGGGCCAACGTCCTGACTTTC. Complete variable domain (other parts from reference TRBV11-2 and TRBJ2-6): EAGVAQSPRYKIIEKRQSVAFWCNPISGHATLYWYQQILGQGPKLLIQFQNNGVVDDSQLPKDRFSAERLKGVDSTLKIQPAKLEDSAVYLCAGSFTGVYGANVLTFGAGSRLTVL.

This clonotype was counted a few times. The chain has TRBV20-1 and TRBJ2-7; D not resolved. The CDR3 has 11 amino acids. Germline V gene lookup returns CDR1 DFQATT and CDR2 SNEGSKA (reference sequence). V shed 6 bases and J shed 3 bases, with 9 bases lying between them. The CDR3: CSASQVYEQYF. CDR3 in DNA: TGCAGTGCCTCCCAGGTCTACGAGCAGTACTTC.

V usage is TRBV20-1 and J usage is TRBJ2-5; the match to TRBD2 covers 10 bases. J lost 0 bases, V lost 0 bases, and 13 bases had no gene match. CDR3 size: 19 residues. The germline V gene encodes CDR1 DFQATT and CDR2 SNEGSKA (reference sequence). The CDR3 is CSARDLVGLAGVYQETQYF. CDR3 DNA sequence: TGCAGTGCTAGAGATTTGGTAGGGCTAGCGGGAGTGTACCAAGAGACCCAGTACTTC.